These T cell receptor beta chains were read from a single sample in a study of T cells in Graves' hyperthyroidism and ophthalmopathy. TCRdb redid the calling of the multiplex PCR reads with MiXCR, one entry per CDR3 protein. The sample carries roughly 500,000 distinct CDR3 sequences, around 22% recorded once. Source material: blood. Receptors originate from a woman in her twenties or thirties with Graves' ophthalmopathy. CDR3s include the opening cysteine and the closing phenylalanine or tryptophan. D genes are given only for firm matches. The size field is filled for only some rows; it gives once, few, many or a size class.

CDR3aa,CDR3nt,d_gene,v_gene,abundance,j_gene
CAGSGLNTGELFF,TGTGCCGGTTCAGGGCTGAACACCGGGGAGCTGTTTTTT,-,TRBV6-1,many,TRBJ2-2
CASSPTEYTIYF,TGTGCCAGTAGCCCGACGGAGTACACCATATATTTT,-,TRBV19,-,TRBJ1-3
CAISDQGQNQETQYF,TGTGCCATCAGTGACCAGGGACAGAACCAAGAGACCCAGTACTTC,TRBD1,TRBV10-3,once,TRBJ2-5
CASSLRTADSPLHF,TGCGCCAGCAGCTTAAGGACAGCCGATTCACCCCTCCACTTT,-,TRBV5-1,-,TRBJ1-6
CASSFTEGNTIYF,TGTGCCAGCAGCTTCACAGAAGGAAACACCATATATTTT,-,TRBV7-9,many,TRBJ1-3
CASSPSVVDYGYTF,TGTGCCAGCTCACCATCAGTGGTTGACTATGGCTACACCTTC,-,TRBV18,many,TRBJ1-2
CASSRALYTGELFF,TGTGCCAGCAGCAGGGCCCTTTACACCGGGGAGCTGTTTTTT,-,TRBV6-1,many,TRBJ2-2
CASTGGAGTSYEQYF,TGTGCCAGCACTGGGGGGGCGGGCACCTCCTACGAGCAGTACTTC,-,TRBV12-3/TRBV12-4,-,TRBJ2-7
CASSEDRVVNQPQHF,TGTGCCAGCAGTGAAGACAGGGTGGTCAATCAGCCCCAGCATTTT,-,TRBV6-1,many,TRBJ1-5
CSVAGQGHGYTF,TGCAGCGTTGCCGGACAGGGTCATGGCTACACCTTC,TRBD1,TRBV29-1,-,TRBJ1-2
CASRQGARGYTF,TGTGCCAGCAGACAGGGGGCCCGCGGCTACACCTTC,TRBD1,TRBV6-2/TRBV6-3,many,TRBJ1-2
CASSQVARGGVGTEAFF,TGCGCCAGCAGCCAAGTAGCAAGGGGAGGTGTGGGAACTGAAGCTTTCTTT,-,TRBV4-1,-,TRBJ1-1
CASSLGRWGSMNTEAFF,TGTGCCAGCAGTTTAGGACGTTGGGGTTCTATGAACACTGAAGCTTTCTTT,-,TRBV28,-,TRBJ1-1
CASSFLRGTEAFF,TGTGCCAGCAGTTTCCTGAGGGGCACTGAAGCTTTCTTT,-,TRBV27,many,TRBJ1-1
CASGDREVNSPLHF,TGTGCCAGCGGGGACAGGGAGGTTAATTCACCCCTCCACTTT,TRBD1,TRBV28,few,TRBJ1-6
CASSLDREQREQYF,TGTGCCAGCTCATTGGACAGGGAACAGAGAGAGCAGTACTTC,TRBD1,TRBV18,few,TRBJ2-7
CSAREISRFTQYF,TGCAGTGCTAGAGAGATCTCTAGGTTTACCCAGTACTTC,-,TRBV20-1,many,TRBJ2-5
CATSENRVPYEQYF,TGTGCCACCAGTGAGAACAGGGTCCCCTACGAGCAGTACTTC,-,TRBV24-1,-,TRBJ2-7
CASSFYRGFGYTF,TGTGCCAGCAGTTTTTACAGGGGATTTGGCTACACCTTC,TRBD1,TRBV6-5,-,TRBJ1-2
CASSYSRLRRSYEQYF,TGTGCCAGCAGTTACTCGAGGCTCCGACGCTCCTACGAGCAGTACTTC,-,TRBV6-5,many,TRBJ2-7
CASSQAPAGYDYGYTF,TGCGCCAGCAGCCAAGCCCCTGCCGGGTATGACTATGGCTACACCTTC,-,TRBV4-1,-,TRBJ1-2